This is a list of T cell receptor beta chains from one sample in a study of read filtering for tumor transcriptome and immune sequencing. One entry per CDR3 protein results from TCRdb running MiXCR on the reads. Here the sample spans about 35,000 distinct CDR3 sequences, about 13% being singletons. Sample: a population of CD138-negative cells sorted from bone marrow. The receptors were gathered from a donor over 35 with multiple myeloma. Each CDR3 is given with its conserved first and last residue. A D gene is named only where the DNA matches it firmly. Only part of the rows carry a size: once, few, many, or a class if the clone is expanded.

TRBV20-1	-	15	TRBJ1-1	many	CSATEGIGGPTEAFF	TGCAGTGCTACCGAGGGTATAGGGGGACCCACTGAAGCTTTCTTT
TRBV28	TRBD1	14	TRBJ2-1	many	CASTKNRGRDEQFF	TGTGCCAGCACAAAAAACAGGGGAAGGGATGAGCAGTTCTTC
TRBV21-1	-	12	TRBJ1-1	-	CASSKFDREAFF	TGTGCCAGCAGCAAATTTGACAGAGAAGCTTTCTTT
TRBV11-3	TRBD1	17	TRBJ2-1	many	CASSLDYFQGAYNEQFF	TGTGCCAGCAGCTTAGATTACTTCCAGGGGGCCTACAATGAGCAGTTCTTC
TRBV28	TRBD2	15	TRBJ2-3	many	CASGPSGPFTDTQYF	TGTGCCAGCGGTCCTAGCGGGCCTTTCACAGATACGCAGTATTTT
TRBV20-1	TRBD1	15	TRBJ1-1	many	CSAPPPTGGNTEAFF	TGCAGTGCCCCCCCCCCGACAGGGGGGAACACTGAAGCTTTCTTT
TRBV20-1	-	14	TRBJ2-7	many	CSAREGASGYEQYF	TGCAGTGCTAGAGAGGGGGCCTCGGGCTACGAGCAGTACTTC
TRBV11-3	-	13	TRBJ2-3	many	CASSYQSTDTQYF	TGTGCCAGCAGCTACCAGTCCACAGATACGCAGTATTTT
TRBV18	TRBD1	13	TRBJ1-1	many	CASSLRGEAEAFF	TGTGCCAGCTCACTCAGGGGGGAGGCTGAAGCTTTCTTT
TRBV7-9	TRBD2	17	TRBJ2-1	-	CASSLQPGLAGYNEQFF	TGTGCCAGCAGCCTGCAACCGGGACTAGCAGGCTACAATGAGCAGTTCTTC
TRBV6-5	-	13	TRBJ1-1	many	CASSYSVWGGAFF	TGTGCCAGCAGTTACTCGGTGTGGGGCGGCGCTTTCTTT
TRBV6-5	-	13	TRBJ1-2	many	CASSYAGDYGYTF	TGTGCCAGCAGTTACGCGGGAGACTATGGCTACACCTTC
TRBV7-9	-	15	TRBJ1-5	many	CASSLGVFSNQPQHF	TGTGCCAGCAGCTTAGGGGTGTTTAGCAATCAGCCCCAGCATTTT
TRBV5-1	-	15	TRBJ2-3	many	CASSPGWQITDTQYF	TGCGCCAGCAGCCCTGGTTGGCAAATCACAGATACGCAGTATTTT
TRBV7-3	-	14	TRBJ2-1	many	CASSLLGRQDEQFF	TGTGCCAGCAGCTTATTGGGGCGCCAGGATGAGCAGTTCTTC
TRBV7-9	-	13	TRBJ2-1	-	CASSYPPFNEQFF	TGTGCCAGCAGCTACCCACCATTCAATGAGCAGTTCTTC
TRBV3-1	TRBD2	14	TRBJ2-5	many	CASSPAGTRETQYF	TGTGCCAGCAGCCCCGCTGGGACTAGAGAGACCCAGTACTTC
TRBV5-1	TRBD1	14	TRBJ2-7	medium-sized	CASSRDRGSYEQYF	TGCGCCAGCTCGAGGGACAGGGGATCCTACGAGCAGTACTTC
TRBV4-2	-	17	TRBJ2-1	-	CASSQGQRAGLGNEQFF	TGTGCCAGTAGCCAAGGACAGCGGGCGGGCTTAGGCAATGAGCAGTTCTTC
TRBV29-1	-	17	TRBJ2-6	-	CSVERYGGDSGANVLTF	TGCAGCGTTGAAAGGTATGGAGGAGACTCTGGGGCCAACGTCCTGACTTTC
TRBV2	TRBD1	14	TRBJ1-2	many	CASSDSGQSYGYTF	TGTGCCAGCAGCGACTCGGGACAGAGCTATGGCTACACCTTC
TRBV12-3/TRBV12-4	TRBD1	15	TRBJ1-6	many	CASLWGQPTDSPLHF	TGTGCCAGCCTCTGGGGACAGCCGACAGATTCACCCCTCCACTTT
TRBV20-1	TRBD2	13	TRBJ2-2	few	CSASLGLAGGLFF	TGCAGTGCTAGTTTGGGACTAGCGGGAGGGCTGTTTTTT
TRBV20-1	TRBD2	14	TRBJ2-1	-	CSARPGTSVKEQFF	TGCAGTGCGAGACCCGGGACTAGCGTAAAGGAGCAGTTCTTC
TRBV7-8	-	15	TRBJ1-1	many	CASSLQLVTNTEAFF	TGTGCCAGCAGCTTACAACTAGTAACGAACACTGAAGCTTTCTTT
TRBV23-1	TRBD1	14	TRBJ1-4	few	CASGRTGRHEKLFF	TGCGCCAGCGGCCGGACAGGGCGGCATGAAAAACTGTTTTTT
TRBV28	-	14	TRBJ1-4	many	CASRNPVGNEKLFF	TGTGCCAGCAGAAATCCCGTCGGTAATGAAAAACTGTTTTTT
TRBV5-1	TRBD1	15	TRBJ1-1	many	CASSVDRATNTEAFF	TGCGCCAGCAGCGTGGACAGGGCAACGAACACTGAAGCTTTCTTT
TRBV12-3/TRBV12-4	TRBD1	16	TRBJ1-1	-	CASSPRSGQGKTEAFF	TGTGCCAGCAGTCCGCGATCGGGACAGGGGAAAACTGAAGCTTTCTTT
TRBV18	-	15	TRBJ2-1	many	CASSPQSSSYNEQFF	TGTGCCAGCTCACCTCAGTCGAGCTCCTACAATGAGCAGTTCTTC
TRBV7-9	TRBD2	15	TRBJ2-1	many	CASSTSGGAYNEQFF	TGTGCCAGCAGCACTAGCGGGGGGGCCTACAATGAGCAGTTCTTC
TRBV7-8	TRBD1	11	TRBJ1-1	many	CASSPDRAAFF	TGTGCCAGCAGCCCGGACAGGGCAGCTTTCTTT
TRBV10-3	TRBD2	15	TRBJ2-1	medium-sized	CAIKGTSGTYNEQFF	TGTGCCATCAAGGGGACTAGCGGGACCTACAATGAGCAGTTCTTC
TRBV24-1	-	15	TRBJ2-1	many	CATSDFRDIDNEQFF	TGTGCCACCAGTGATTTCCGGGACATAGACAATGAGCAGTTCTTC
TRBV4-1	-	15	TRBJ2-1	many	CASSRPAGRANEQFF	TGCGCCAGCAGCCGCCCGGCGGGCAGGGCCAATGAGCAGTTCTTC
TRBV7-8	-	17	TRBJ1-5	many	CASSLAPEVPLNQPQHF	TGTGCCAGCAGCTTAGCCCCCGAGGTGCCTTTAAATCAGCCCCAGCATTTT
TRBV4-1	-	17	TRBJ2-2	-	CASSPVTSHMNTGQLFF	TGCGCCAGCAGCCCCGTTACCTCGCATATGAACACCGGGCAGCTGTTTTTT
TRBV11-3	-	13	TRBJ2-1	many	CASSLIGRDEQFF	TGTGCCAGCAGCTTAATAGGCCGGGATGAGCAGTTCTTC
TRBV4-1	-	17	TRBJ2-7	many	CASSQELIASLPYEQYF	TGCGCCAGCAGCCAAGAATTGATCGCCAGCTTACCCTACGAGCAGTACTTC
TRBV24-1	TRBD1	16	TRBJ2-5	many	CATSDPGQTSRETQYF	TGTGCCACCAGTGACCCGGGACAGACCTCCCGGGAGACCCAGTACTTC
TRBV20-1	-	15	TRBJ2-5	many	CSASRVGRYQETQYF	TGCAGTGCTAGTAGAGTGGGACGGTACCAAGAGACCCAGTACTTC
TRBV7-9	-	15	TRBJ1-5	many	CASSGGTGSNQPQHF	TGTGCCAGCAGCGGTGGGACGGGCAGCAATCAGCCCCAGCATTTT
TRBV11-3	-	17	TRBJ2-1	many	CASSPLIGAGSNNEQFF	TGTGCCAGCAGCCCCCTTATAGGGGCGGGGTCAAACAATGAGCAGTTCTTC
TRBV20-1	-	16	TRBJ1-3	many	CSAKYLVPGKGNTIYF	TGCAGTGCTAAATACCTGGTCCCGGGGAAAGGAAACACCATATATTTT
TRBV10-2	-	16	TRBJ1-1	many	CASSVVAWVGNTEAFF	TGCGCCAGCAGTGTGGTCGCGTGGGTAGGGAACACTGAAGCTTTCTTT